The clone carrying this TCR beta chain was recorded once. Its antigen is as yet unknown. This record comes from a study of cytomegalovirus exposure and HLA in healthy donors. Study-level points and caveats: Researchers catalogued some 160 TCR beta chains as cytomegalovirus-associated.

The 120-subject validation cohort, separate from the roughly 700-subject first cohort, included the donors. The CDR3 totals 15 residues. Trimming pared 4 bases from V and 3 bases from J, leaving 16 bases between. CDR1 LGHNA and CDR2 YSLEER come from the germline V gene. Repertoires were generated with immunoSEQ multiplex PCR, while TCRdb's copy carries only in-frame clones and drops some. The profile shows 250,000 or so clones, roughly 90% of them singletons. The chain has TRBV4-3 and TRBJ2-7; D tentatively reads TRBD1 or TRBD2 (6 bases each). The sequence was collected from a young man in good health and CMV-seropositive. The sequenced sample consisted of PBMCs. The CDR3, as DNA: TGCGCCAGCAGCCTCCTCCGAGGGGGACTCTACGAGCAGTACTTC. This sequence encodes CASSLLRGGLYEQYF.